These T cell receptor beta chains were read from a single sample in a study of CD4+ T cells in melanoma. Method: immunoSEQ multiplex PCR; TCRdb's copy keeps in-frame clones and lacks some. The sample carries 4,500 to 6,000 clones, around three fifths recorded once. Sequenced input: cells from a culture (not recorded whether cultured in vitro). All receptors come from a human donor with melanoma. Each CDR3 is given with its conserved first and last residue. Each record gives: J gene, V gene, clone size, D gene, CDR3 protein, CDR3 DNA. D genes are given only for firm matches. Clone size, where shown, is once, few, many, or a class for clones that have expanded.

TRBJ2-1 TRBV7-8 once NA CASSLVGGSSYNEQFF TGTGCCAGCAGCTTAGTAGGGGGGAGCTCCTACAATGAGCAGTTCTTC
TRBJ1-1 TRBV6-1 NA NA CASSERGGATEAFF TGTGCCAGCAGTGAACGGGGTGGGGCCACTGAAGCTTTCTTT
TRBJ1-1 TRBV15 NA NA CATRKGHTEAFF TGTGCCACCAGGAAAGGCCACACTGAAGCTTTCTTT
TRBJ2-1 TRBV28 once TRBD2 CASIGLAGGVYNEQFF TGTGCCAGCATCGGTCTAGCGGGGGGGGTTTACAATGAGCAGTTCTTC
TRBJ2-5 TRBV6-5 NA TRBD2 CASSWEGETQYF TGTGCCAGCAGCTGGGAGGGAGAGACCCAGTACTTC
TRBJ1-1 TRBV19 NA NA CASSDRLNTEAFF TGTGCCAGTAGTGACAGGTTGAACACTGAAGCTTTCTTT
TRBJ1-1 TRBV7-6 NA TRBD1 CASSLALEGATEAFF TGTGCCAGCAGCTTAGCGCTCGAGGGGGCTACTGAAGCTTTCTTT
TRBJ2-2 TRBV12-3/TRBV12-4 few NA CASSFSWELFF TGTGCCAGCAGTTTCAGTTGGGAGCTGTTTTTT
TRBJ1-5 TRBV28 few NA CASSLVRGSNQPQHF TGTGCCAGCAGTCTGGTACGAGGGAGCAATCAGCCCCAGCATTTT
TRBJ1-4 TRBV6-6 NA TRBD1 CASGQGGEKLFF TGTGCCAGCGGACAGGGAGGTGAAAAACTGTTTTTT
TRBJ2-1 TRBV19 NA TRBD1 CASSIGTGINEQFF TGTGCCAGTAGTATTGGGACAGGTATCAATGAGCAGTTCTTC
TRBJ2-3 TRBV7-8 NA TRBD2 CASSRTSGGADTQYF TGTGCCAGCAGCCGGACTAGCGGGGGTGCAGATACGCAGTATTTT
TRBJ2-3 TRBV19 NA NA CASSLTPGTDTQYF TGTGCCAGTAGCCTCACCCCCGGCACAGATACGCAGTATTTT
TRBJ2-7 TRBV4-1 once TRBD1 CASSQEPGGSYEQYF TGCGCCAGCAGCCAAGAACCAGGGGGCAGCTACGAGCAGTACTTC
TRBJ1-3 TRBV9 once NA CASSEGDVGNTIYF TGTGCCAGCAGCGAGGGGGATGTTGGAAACACCATATATTTT
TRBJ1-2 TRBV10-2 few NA CASSDRDHYGYTF TGCGCCAGCAGTGACAGGGATCACTATGGCTACACCTTC
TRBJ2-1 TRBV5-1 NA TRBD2 CASSLDWRGTYNEQFF TGCGCCAGCAGCTTGGATTGGCGGGGGACCTACAATGAGCAGTTCTTC
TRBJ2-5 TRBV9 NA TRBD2 CASSEMGGQSQETQYF TGTGCCAGCAGCGAAATGGGAGGGCAAAGCCAAGAGACCCAGTACTTC
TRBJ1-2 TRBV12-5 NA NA CASGLTRMDGYTF TGTGCTAGTGGTTTGACGAGGATGGATGGCTACACCTTC
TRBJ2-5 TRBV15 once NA CATSRAREETQYF TGTGCCACCAGCAGAGCAAGGGAAGAGACCCAGTACTTC
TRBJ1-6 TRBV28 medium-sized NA CASSLWRANSPLHF TGTGCCAGCAGTTTGTGGCGGGCTAATTCACCCCTCCACTTT
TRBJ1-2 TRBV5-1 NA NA CASSLESARNYGYTF TGCGCCAGCAGCTTGGAATCAGCCCGGAACTATGGCTACACCTTC
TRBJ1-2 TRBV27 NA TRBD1 CASTFEPGTGYDGYTF TGTGCCAGCACTTTTGAACCCGGGACAGGGTATGATGGCTACACCTTC
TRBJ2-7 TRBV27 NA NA CASMGSDLRGLYEQYF TGTGCCAGCATGGGTTCCGACTTGCGGGGACTCTACGAGCAGTACTTC
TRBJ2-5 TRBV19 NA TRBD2 CASSIGLAPLPQYF TGTGCCAGTAGTATCGGACTAGCGCCCTTGCCCCAGTACTTC
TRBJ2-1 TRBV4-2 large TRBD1 CASSPRTGGDNEQFF TGTGCCAGCAGCCCTCGGACAGGGGGAGACAATGAGCAGTTCTTC
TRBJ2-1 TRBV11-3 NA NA CASSLLGSGGNEQFF TGTGCCAGCAGCCTCCTGGGGTCTGGGGGCAATGAGCAGTTCTTC
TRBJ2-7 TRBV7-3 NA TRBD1 CASSPDRERHEQYF TGTGCCAGCAGCCCCGACAGGGAACGGCACGAGCAGTACTTC
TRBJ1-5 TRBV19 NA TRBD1 CASSMTGENQPQHF TGTGCCAGTAGTATGACAGGGGAGAATCAGCCCCAGCATTTT
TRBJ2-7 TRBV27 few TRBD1 CASSLSGQGRIYEQYF TGTGCCAGCAGTTTATCTGGACAGGGGAGGATCTACGAGCAGTACTTC
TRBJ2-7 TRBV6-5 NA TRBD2 CASSGLAGALDEQYF TGTGCCAGCTCCGGACTAGCGGGGGCGTTGGACGAGCAGTACTTC
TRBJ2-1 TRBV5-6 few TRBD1 CASSHGTGNEQFF TGTGCCAGCAGTCACGGGACAGGGAATGAGCAGTTCTTC
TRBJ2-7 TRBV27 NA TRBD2 CASRLSGGAIHEQYF TGTGCCAGCAGACTTAGCGGGGGGGCCATCCACGAGCAGTACTTC
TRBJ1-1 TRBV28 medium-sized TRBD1 CAGSRQGARAFF TGTGCAGGATCGAGACAGGGGGCTAGAGCTTTCTTT
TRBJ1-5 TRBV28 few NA CASSLRGFDSNQPQHF TGTGCCAGCAGTTTAAGGGGGTTCGATAGCAATCAGCCCCAGCATTTT
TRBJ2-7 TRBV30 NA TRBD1 CAWTGQGYEQYF TGTGCCTGGACCGGACAGGGGTACGAGCAGTACTTC
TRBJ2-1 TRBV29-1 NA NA CSVEGTIHNEQFF TGCAGCGTTGAAGGGACAATCCACAATGAGCAGTTCTTC
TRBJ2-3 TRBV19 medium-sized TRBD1 CASSTSGQPTDTQYF TGTGCCAGTAGTACCTCGGGACAGCCTACAGATACGCAGTATTTT
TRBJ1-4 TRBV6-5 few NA CASSYRGGGGKLFF TGTGCCAGCAGTTACCGGGGCGGGGGGGGAAAACTGTTTTTT
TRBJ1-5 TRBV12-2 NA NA CASRKFRTGQFQHF TGTGCAAGTCGTAAATTCAGGACAGGTCAATTCCAGCATTTT
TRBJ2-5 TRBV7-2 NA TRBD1 CASSSGQVQETQYF TGTGCCAGCAGCTCCGGACAGGTCCAAGAGACCCAGTACTTC
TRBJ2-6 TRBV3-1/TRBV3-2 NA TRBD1 CASSHLQGAGANVLTF TGTGCCAGCAGCCACTTACAGGGGGCTGGGGCCAACGTCCTGACTTTC
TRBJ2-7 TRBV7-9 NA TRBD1 CASRPRQGDHEQYF TGTGCCAGCAGACCGAGACAGGGGGACCACGAGCAGTACTTC
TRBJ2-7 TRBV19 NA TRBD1 CASSVGQGTYEQYF TGTGCCAGTAGTGTAGGACAGGGCACCTACGAGCAGTACTTC
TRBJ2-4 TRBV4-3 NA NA CASSPGVKNIQYF TGCGCCAGCAGCCCAGGAGTGAAAAACATTCAGTACTTC
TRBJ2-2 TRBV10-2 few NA CASSAQQDTGELFF TGCGCCAGCAGTGCTCAACAGGACACCGGGGAGCTGTTTTTT
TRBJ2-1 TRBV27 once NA CASSGSESSYNEQFF TGTGCCAGCAGTGGTAGCGAAAGCTCCTACAATGAGCAGTTCTTC
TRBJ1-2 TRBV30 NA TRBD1 CASSGQGGSNYGYTF TGTGCCTCCTCGGGACAGGGGGGGAGTAACTATGGCTACACCTTC
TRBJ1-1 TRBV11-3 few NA CASSLAAGREAFF TGTGCCAGCAGCTTAGCCGCAGGTCGTGAAGCTTTCTTT
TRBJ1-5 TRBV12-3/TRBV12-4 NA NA CASSLGWNQPQHF TGTGCCAGCAGTTTAGGTTGGAATCAGCCCCAGCATTTT
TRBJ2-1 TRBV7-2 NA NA CASSSAGMSTYNEQFF TGTGCCAGCAGCTCCGCCGGGATGTCAACCTACAATGAGCAGTTCTTC
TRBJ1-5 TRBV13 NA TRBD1 CASSFWTGSNQPQHF TGTGCCAGCAGCTTTTGGACAGGGTCTAATCAGCCCCAGCATTTT
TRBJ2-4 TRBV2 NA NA CASSRGGFGENIQYF TGTGCCAGCAGTAGGGGGGGGTTTGGCGAAAACATTCAGTACTTC